This T cell receptor beta chain derives from a study of T-cell memory formation after mild COVID-19. From germline, CDR1 is MGHRA and CDR2 YSYEKL. This CDR3 spans 16 amino acids. V dropped 1 base and J dropped 5; count of bases not matched to a gene: 7. This clonotype has a handful of counts. Via MiXCR, TCRdb re-called the 5' RACE reads, giving one row per CDR3 protein. Of about 270,000 distinct CDR3 sequences listed, 16% are singletons. The sequenced material came from PBMCs or a T cell subset sorted from them (not recorded which). This sequence was found in a man between 18 and 29 years old who had mild COVID-19 (a few samples of this study predate the infection). Cell type and time point are not known. The chain carries TRBV4-1 and TRBJ1-4, with 7 bases identical to TRBD1. The CDR3 DNA sequence: TGCGCCAGCAGCCAAGGCGCGACAGGGTTGAATGAAAAACTGTTTTTT. Amino acids: CASSQGATGLNEKLFF.